This T cell receptor (beta chain) was identified during a study of T cell changes during pregnancy in multiple sclerosis. The germline CDR1 and CDR2 sequences are SGHNT and YYREEE (reference sequence). V shed 0 bases and J 6 bases; nucleotides not matched to a gene: 6. The CDR3 spans 16 residues. Repertoires were generated with immunoSEQ multiplex PCR, while TCRdb's copy carries only in-frame clones and drops some. The sample shows roughly 54,000 clones, roughly 90% of them seen only once. The chain uses TRBV5-4 and TRBJ2-2; 9 nucleotides agree with TRBD2. This sequence originates from a female donor with multiple sclerosis, enrolled in a pregnancy study. The specimen comprised CD4+ T cells from peripheral blood mononuclear cells, sampled after pregnancy. CDR3 sequence: CASSLGAGGLPGELFF. The CDR3, as DNA: TGTGCCAGCAGCTTGGGGGCGGGGGGGCTTCCCGGGGAGCTGTTTTTT.